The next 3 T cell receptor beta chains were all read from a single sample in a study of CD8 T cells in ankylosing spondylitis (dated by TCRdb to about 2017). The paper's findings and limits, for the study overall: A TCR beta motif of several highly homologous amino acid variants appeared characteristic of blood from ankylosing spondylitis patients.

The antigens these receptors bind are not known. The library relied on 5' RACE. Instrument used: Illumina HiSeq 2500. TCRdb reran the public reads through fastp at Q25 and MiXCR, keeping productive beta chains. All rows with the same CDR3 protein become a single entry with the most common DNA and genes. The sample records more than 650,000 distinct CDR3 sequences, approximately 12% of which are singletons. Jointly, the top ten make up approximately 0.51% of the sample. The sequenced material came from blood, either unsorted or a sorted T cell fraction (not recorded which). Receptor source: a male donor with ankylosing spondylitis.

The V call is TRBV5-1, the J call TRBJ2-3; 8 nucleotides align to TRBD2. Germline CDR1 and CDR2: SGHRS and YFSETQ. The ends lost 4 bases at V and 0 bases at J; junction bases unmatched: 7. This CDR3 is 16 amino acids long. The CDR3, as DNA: TGCGCCAGCAGCACCCTAGCGGGTCAAAGCACAGATACGCAGTATTTT. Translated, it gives CASSTLAGQSTDTQYF.

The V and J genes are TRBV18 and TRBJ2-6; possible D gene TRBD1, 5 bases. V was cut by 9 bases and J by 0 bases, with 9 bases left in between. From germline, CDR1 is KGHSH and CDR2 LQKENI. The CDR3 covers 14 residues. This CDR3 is CASQGFSGANVLTF. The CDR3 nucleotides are TGTGCCAGTCAGGGCTTCTCTGGGGCCAACGTCCTGACTTTC.

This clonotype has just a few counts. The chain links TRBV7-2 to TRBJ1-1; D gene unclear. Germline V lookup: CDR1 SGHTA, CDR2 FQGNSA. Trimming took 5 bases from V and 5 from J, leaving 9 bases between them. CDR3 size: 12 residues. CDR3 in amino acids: CASSPPWTEAFF. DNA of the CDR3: TGTGCCAGCAGCCCCCCGTGGACTGAAGCTTTCTTT.